This T cell receptor (beta chain) is from a study of cytomegalovirus exposure and HLA in healthy donors. V shed 5 bases, J shed 4 bases, and the junction held 9 bases outside the gene matches. The CDR3 spans 15 residues. Germline V CDR1 and CDR2: SGHRS, YFSETQ. The PCR employed 60 Vbeta primers together with 13 Jbeta primers. Profiled with immunoSEQ multiplex PCR; TCRdb holds only in-frame clones, not every one. The sample includes roughly 130,000 clones, approximately 85% of them seen just once. This clonotype originated in a boy aged 5-17 years in good health and CMV-seronegative. The gene calls are TRBV5-1 and TRBJ2-1; the match to TRBD2 covers 7 bases. Sequenced material: PBMCs. The CDR3 region has the DNA TGCGCCAGCAGTAGGGCGGGAGCGGAATACAATGAGCAGTTCTTC. It codes for CASSRAGAEYNEQFF.